The 11 T cell receptor beta chains reported below all come from one sample, sequenced in a study of blood T cell repertoires in COVID-19. Profiled with immunoSEQ multiplex PCR; TCRdb holds only in-frame clones, not every one. This repertoire shows 110,000 to 150,000 clones, 65% to 85% found once; its top ten account for around 8%. The sequenced material came from peripheral blood. Receptors originate from a human donor in a cohort sampled during active COVID-19.

This chain connects TRBV7-2 to TRBJ2-1; TRBD1 might be the D (5 bases). CDR1 SGHTA and CDR2 FQGNSA come from the germline V gene. V shed 4 bases and J shed 0 bases, with 16 bases lying between them. This CDR3 spans 17 amino acids. DNA of the CDR3: TGTGCCAGCAGCTACGGTCAGGGTTCCGGCTCCTACAATGAGCAGTTCTTC. It codes for CASSYGQGSGSYNEQFF. The full variable domain, rest sourced from reference TRBV7-2 and TRBJ2-1, is GAGVSQSPSNKVTEKGKDVELRCDPISGHTALYWYRQSLGQGLEFLIYFQGNSAPDKSGLPSDRFSAERTGGSVSTLTIQRTQQEDSAVYLCASSYGQGSGSYNEQFFGPGTRLTVL.

This chain connects TRBV2 to TRBJ1-3; no clear D. The CDR3 consists of 13 residues. Germline CDR1 SNHLY, CDR2 FYNNEI. V lost 0 bases to trimming and J lost 4 bases, with 4 bases between them. In DNA, the CDR3 is TGTGCCAGCAGTGAAGCGCTAGGAAACACCATATATTTT. This encodes CASSEALGNTIYF.

The gene calls are TRBV23-1 and TRBJ2-7; TRBD1 matches at 9 bases. TRBV23-1 is placed among ORFs of uncertain function. The CDR3 contains 17 residues. The V segment lost 4 bases and the J segment 3 bases; nucleotides outside the gene matches: 13. As DNA, the CDR3 is TGCGCCAGCAGTCCACCCCGCGATCGGACAGGGGTCTACGAGCAGTACTTC. Translation gives CASSPPRDRTGVYEQYF.

This clone was observed a single time. This rearrangement joins TRBV7-4 to TRBJ1-6; a weak D match, TRBD1 (6 bases). Germline CDR1 reads SGHVT; CDR2 reads SQSDAQ. This CDR3 comprises 19 residues. The V gene lost 5 bases and the J gene lost 6 bases, with 26 bases spanning the gap. CDR3 DNA sequence: TGTGCCAGCAGCCTCCCGGACAGCGCCCTACGTGGGCCTAATTCACCCCTCCACTTT. The encoded protein is CASSLPDSALRGPNSPLHF. The full variable domain, with the rest looked up from reference TRBV7-4 and TRBJ1-6, is GAGVSQSPRYKVAKRGRDVALRCDSISGHVTLYWYRQTLGQGSEVLTYSQSDAQRDKSGRPSGRFSAERPERSVSTLKIQRTEQGDSAVYLCASSLPDSALRGPNSPLHFGNGTRLTVT.

The rearrangement links TRBV12-5 to TRBJ2-1, with D possibly TRBD2 on 5 matching bases. Trimming removed 5 bases from V and 8 bases from J, with 19 bases in between. CDR1 and CDR2 from the germline V gene are LGHNT and FRNRAP. CDR3 length: 15 amino acids. This CDR3 is CASGPLPEGPDEQFF. The CDR3 nucleotides are TGTGCTAGTGGTCCTCTCCCTGAGGGTCCCGATGAGCAGTTCTTC.

V and J are TRBV10-3 and TRBJ2-2; the D is unclear. The V end lost 9 bases, the J end lost 0 bases, and 14 bases lay between the germline ends. The CDR3 consists of 15 residues. Germline values: CDR1 ENHRY, CDR2 SYGVKD. The CDR3 region is CAISITATNTGELFF. CDR3 DNA: TGTGCCATATCTATAACAGCCACGAACACCGGGGAGCTGTTTTTT.

This clone occurred a few times. The chain uses TRBV7-9 and TRBJ1-4; possible D gene TRBD1, 5 bases. V was shortened by 4 bases and J by 3 bases, with 9 bases between the two germline ends. The CDR3 loop spans 14 amino acids. CDR1 and CDR2 from the germline V gene are SEHNR and FQNEAQ (reference sequence). This CDR3 reads CASSSWGANEKLFF. As DNA, the CDR3 is TGTGCCAGCAGCTCGTGGGGGGCTAATGAAAAACTGTTTTTT.

The V gene is TRBV3-1 (or the pseudogene TRBV3-2), the J gene TRBJ1-6; 7 nucleotides agree with TRBD1. V was pared by 2 bases and J by 5 bases, with 9 bases of the junction left unmatched. The CDR3 consists of 17 residues. Looked up from germline, CDR1 is LGHDT and CDR2 is YNNKEL (reference sequence). In DNA form, the CDR3 reads TGTGCCAGCAGCCAACAAGCCCCCGGGACAGATAATTCACCCCTCCACTTT. It yields the protein CASSQQAPGTDNSPLHF.

The gene calls are TRBV19 and TRBJ1-6; 10 bases fit TRBD1. Germline V gives CDR1 LNHDA, CDR2 SQIVND (reference sequence). V shed 4 bases and J 7 bases; nucleotides not matched to a gene: 19. This CDR3 region has 20 residues. The CDR3 nucleotides are TGTGCCAGTAGTACCAAAGGGCGGACAGGGGGTCCTGGCCTAAATTCACCCCTCCACTTT. Amino acid sequence: CASSTKGRTGGPGLNSPLHF.

This rearrangement joins TRBV5-1 to TRBJ2-5; no clear D. V dropped 2 bases and J dropped 5 bases, with 10 bases sitting between them. The CDR3 loop spans 13 amino acids. Germline lookup yields CDR1 SGHRS and CDR2 YFSETQ. The CDR3 loop is CASSLRAQETQYF. The DNA of the CDR3 is TGCGCCAGCAGCTTACGAGCGCAGGAGACCCAGTACTTC.

This chain links TRBV7-9 with TRBJ1-2, with D perhaps TRBD1 (5 bases). Trimming stripped 5 bases from V and 1 base from J, with 8 bases between. The length of the CDR3 is 13 residues. Looked up from germline, CDR1 is SEHNR and CDR2 is FQNEAQ (reference sequence). DNA of the CDR3: TGTGCCAGCAGCCGCGACAGTAACTATGGCTACACCTTC. It is translated as CASSRDSNYGYTF.